Following are 30 T cell receptor beta chains from one sample sequenced in a study of T cells in Graves' hyperthyroidism and ophthalmopathy. Amplification of TCR beta CDR3 regions used RNA as the template. TCR CDR3 underwent first-round RT-PCR with the HTBI primer set. TCRdb fed the multiplex PCR reads into MiXCR, producing one record per CDR3 protein. The repertoire holds about 400,000 distinct CDR3 sequences, around 14% seen once, with about 33% in the top ten. The sequenced sample consisted of blood. The receptors come from a woman aged 25 to 39 with Graves' hyperthyroidism.

This clonotype has at least ten counts. V is TRBV2 and J is TRBJ2-5; no clear D. This CDR3 is built from 12 residues. Germline CDR1 SNHLY, CDR2 FYNNEI. V lost 7 bases, J lost 5 bases, and 11 bases lay in between. CDR3 protein: CASTISVETQYF. DNA for the CDR3: TGTGCCAGCACGATTAGTGTGGAGACCCAGTACTTC.

This clonotype occurred many times. J is TRBJ2-7 and V is TRBV28; weak D call: TRBD1 (6 bases). The germline CDR1 and CDR2 sequences are MDHEN and SYDVKM. Trimming took 5 bases from V and 2 from J, leaving 16 bases between them. The CDR3 length is 15 residues. In DNA form, the CDR3 reads TGTGCCAGCAGTCTTCAGGGGATTCTGGCCTACGAGCAGTACTTC. It specifies CASSLQGILAYEQYF.

This clonotype was found many times. This sequence joins TRBV24-1 and TRBJ2-7, with 7 bases fitting TRBD2. The germline CDR1 and CDR2 sequences are KGHDR and SFDVKD. V trimming: 2 bases; J trimming: 3 bases; junction bases outside the gene matches: 12. The CDR3 is made up of 17 amino acids. CDR3 amino acids: CATSDYKRDGGGYEQYF. CDR3 DNA: TGTGCCACCAGTGATTACAAACGGGACGGCGGGGGCTACGAGCAGTACTTC.

This clonotype has a count of ten or more. The chain uses TRBV28 and TRBJ2-7; possibly TRBD2 for D (6 bases). CDR1 and CDR2 from the germline V gene are MDHEN and SYDVKM. The CDR3 length is 11 residues. V shed 9 bases and J shed 9 bases, with 15 bases lying between them. CDR3 residues: CASLRRGLQYF. Written as DNA, the CDR3 is TGTGCCAGTCTTAGGCGGGGACTGCAGTACTTC.

This clonotype was counted many times. V is TRBV5-1 and J is TRBJ2-3; tentative D call: TRBD2 (6 bases). From germline, CDR1 is SGHRS and CDR2 YFSETQ. The CDR3 spans 15 residues. V lost 3 bases and J 0 bases, leaving 11 bases between the germline ends. The chain's CDR3 is CASSSLAPSTDTQYF. CDR3 DNA: TGCGCCAGCAGCTCTCTAGCGCCTAGCACAGATACGCAGTATTTT.

The chain uses TRBV24-1 and TRBJ2-2; TRBD2 agrees at 10 bases. V lost 5 bases, J lost 7 bases, and 0 bases stayed unmatched. This CDR3 has 13 amino acids. Per the germline V gene, CDR1 is KGHDR and CDR2 is SFDVKD. The CDR3 coding sequence is TGTGCCACCAGTGGACTAGCGGGCGGGGAGCTGTTTTTT. It specifies CATSGLAGGELFF.

CDR3 amino acids: CSGGQGTNTGELFF. The CDR3 bases are TGCAGCGGAGGACAGGGGACGAACACCGGGGAGCTGTTTTTT. The gene calls are TRBV29-1 and TRBJ2-2; 9 bases match TRBD1. V lost 7 bases and J lost 0; bases outside the gene matches: 3. The V gene's germline CDR1 is SQVTM and CDR2 ANQGSEA. CDR3 length equals 14 residues.

This clonotype came up many times. The J gene is TRBJ1-1, the V gene TRBV5-1; 7 nucleotides align to TRBD1. From germline, CDR1 is SGHRS and CDR2 YFSETQ. Germline trimming cut 6 bases from V and 7 bases from J; bases unmatched to any gene: 18. The CDR3 spans 16 residues. CDR3 loop: CASTLGGKQGMNEAFF. CDR3 DNA sequence: TGCGCCAGCACTCTAGGGGGCAAGCAGGGTATGAATGAAGCTTTCTTT.

This clonotype was recorded many times. The chain uses TRBV2 and TRBJ2-6; a weak D match, TRBD1 (7 bases). The V end lost 10 bases, the J end lost 0 bases, and 13 bases lay between the germline ends. From germline, CDR1 is SNHLY and CDR2 FYNNEI. This CDR3 region has 15 residues. DNA for the CDR3: TGTGCCAACCGGGGGACAGACTCTGGGGCCAACGTCCTGACTTTC. It codes for CANRGTDSGANVLTF.

The sample holds a few counts of this clonotype. The V gene is TRBV20-1, the J gene TRBJ1-3, with D possibly being TRBD1 (5 bases). From germline, CDR1 is DFQATT and CDR2 SNEGSKA (reference sequence). There are 14 residues in the CDR3. V was pared by 6 bases and J by 1 base, with 13 bases between. The CDR3 coding sequence is TGCAGTGCCCCTTGGGGGGGTTCTGGAAACACCATATATTTT. Its translation: CSAPWGGSGNTIYF.

This clonotype was observed at least ten times. J is TRBJ1-1 and V is TRBV5-1, with D unresolved. CDR1 and CDR2 from the germline V gene are SGHRS and YFSETQ. V gave up 1 base and J gave up 5 bases, with 15 bases separating them. This CDR3 has 15 residues. The CDR3 region has the DNA TGCGCCAGCAGCTTGTTTTCAGGCGAGGGAACTGAAGCTTTCTTT. This encodes CASSLFSGEGTEAFF.

This clonotype was recorded many times. This rearrangement joins TRBV2 to TRBJ2-7; a weak D match, TRBD1 (7 bases). The CDR3 loop spans 14 amino acids. Trimming stripped 3 bases from V and 3 bases from J, with 12 bases between. Germline CDR1 is SNHLY and CDR2 is FYNNEI. The CDR3 spells CASSEFRGVYEQYF. The CDR3 DNA reads TGTGCCAGCAGTGAGTTCAGGGGGGTCTACGAGCAGTACTTC.

This clonotype occurred many times. J is TRBJ2-1 and V is TRBV7-3; perhaps TRBD1 as D (6 bases). This CDR3 is built from 16 residues. Per the germline V gene, CDR1 is SGHTA and CDR2 is FQGTGA. V lost 5 bases to trimming and J lost 4 bases, with 18 bases between them. CDR3: CASSPGAGVGYNEQFF. DNA for the CDR3: TGTGCCAGCAGCCCTGGGGCAGGGGTCGGATACAATGAGCAGTTCTTC.

In its sample, this clonotype was seen a few times. A much larger clone differs by one base, so this may be a read error. The chain uses TRBV7-2 and TRBJ2-7, with 8 bases aligning to TRBD2. CDR3 length equals 15 residues. V shed 1 base and J 5 bases; nucleotides not matched to a gene: 7. Looked up from germline, CDR1 is SGHTA and CDR2 is FQGNSA. The CDR3 region is CASSLEREIDHEQYF. DNA for the CDR3: TGTGCCAGCAGCTTAGAGCGGGAGATCGACCACGAGCAGTACTTC.

This clonotype was observed at least ten times. V is TRBV24-1 and J is TRBJ1-2, with TRBD1 matching 10 bases. V lost 4 bases and J lost 2; bases outside the gene matches: 6. The CDR3 length is 16 residues. Germline CDR1 and CDR2: KGHDR and SFDVKD. CDR3 sequence: CATSDPGQGLNYGYTF. The CDR3 region has the DNA TGTGCCACCAGTGACCCGGGACAGGGGCTAAACTATGGCTACACCTTC.

This chain connects TRBV6-5 to TRBJ2-7; 8 bases fit TRBD1. Germline V lookup: CDR1 MNHEY, CDR2 SVGAGI. The ends lost 4 bases at V and 3 bases at J; junction bases unmatched: 11. The CDR3 covers 16 residues. CDR3 nucleotide sequence: TGTGCCAGCAGTTCGACGTCCGGGACAGGCTTCTACGAGCAGTACTTC. Translation: CASSSTSGTGFYEQYF.

J is TRBJ2-1 and V is TRBV5-1, with 14 nucleotides matching TRBD2. This CDR3 spans 18 amino acids. J was trimmed by 5 bases and V by 4 bases; bases with no gene match: 11. Germline-derived CDR1 and CDR2 are SGHRS and YFSETQ. CDR3 DNA: TGCGCCAGCAGCCACTCCGGGACTAGCGGGAGTTTCCACAATGAGCAGTTCTTC. Residues: CASSHSGTSGSFHNEQFF.

The rearrangement links TRBV6-5 to TRBJ1-1; TRBD1 might be the D (5 bases). V was shortened by 8 bases and J by 0 bases, with 10 bases between the two germline ends. Per the germline V gene, CDR1 is MNHEY and CDR2 is SVGAGI. This CDR3 is 13 amino acids long. CDR3 residues: CASRGKLNTEAFF. For the CDR3, the DNA is TGTGCCAGCCGGGGGAAGCTGAACACTGAAGCTTTCTTT.

Ten or more counts support this clonotype. The V call is TRBV27, the J call TRBJ1-2, with D unresolved. The V and J ends lost 7 bases and 4 bases respectively, with 22 bases between them. The germline V gene has CDR1 MNHEY and CDR2 SMNVEV (reference sequence). This CDR3 spans 16 amino acids. CDR3 sequence: CASTQAPLMGGYGYTF. In DNA form, the CDR3 reads TGTGCCAGCACACAAGCCCCCCTCATGGGAGGCTATGGCTACACCTTC.

This clonotype was picked up many times. This sequence joins TRBV18 and TRBJ2-3; TRBD2 matches at 12 bases. CDR1 and CDR2 (germline): KGHSH, LQKENI. Unmatched junction bases numbered 3, after V lost 5 bases and J lost 3 bases. The CDR3 has 15 residues. Here the CDR3 reads CASSATSGRTDTQYF. CDR3 coding DNA: TGTGCCAGCTCAGCAACTAGCGGGAGGACAGATACGCAGTATTTT.

The chain is built from TRBV27 and TRBJ2-7; no firm D call. V lost 6 bases and J lost 7, with 10 bases in between. In germline, CDR1 is MNHEY, CDR2 SMNVEV (reference sequence). The CDR3 runs 11 residues. The CDR3 loop reads CASSPPGEQYF. The CDR3 bases are TGTGCCAGCAGCCCCCCTGGGGAGCAGTACTTC.

This clonotype occurred a few times. The CDR3 reads CASSFQPPGREGEQYF. DNA of the CDR3: TGTGCCAGCAGCTTTCAACCTCCGGGACGGGAGGGCGAGCAGTACTTC. V gene TRBV7-9 combines with J gene TRBJ2-7; TRBD2 matches 8 bases. This CDR3 contains 16 residues. Germline CDR1 and CDR2: SEHNR and FQNEAQ (reference sequence). The trim removed 3 bases at V and 6 bases at J, leaving 13 bases unmatched.

This chain connects TRBV11-2 to TRBJ2-2; the match to TRBD1 covers 7 bases. The germline V gene encodes CDR1 SGHAT and CDR2 FQNNGV. The CDR3 is 15 residues long. With 1 base clipped from V and 4 bases from J, the junction kept 3 bases outside the gene matches. The chain's CDR3 is CASSLGTGRTGELFF. The CDR3 bases are TGTGCCAGCAGCTTAGGGACAGGACGCACCGGGGAGCTGTTTTTT.

This rearrangement joins TRBV24-1 to TRBJ2-1; 10 bases fit TRBD1. The trim removed 7 bases at V and 7 bases at J, leaving 3 bases unmatched. This CDR3 has 13 residues. The germline CDR1 and CDR2 sequences are KGHDR and SFDVKD. CDR3 DNA: TGTGCCACCAGAGGGACAGGGGAAAATGAGCAGTTCTTC. The encoded protein is CATRGTGENEQFF.

This clonotype was counted many times. The chain combines TRBV18 with TRBJ2-1, with D unresolved. The CDR3 totals 14 residues. Trimming pared 3 bases from V and 0 bases from J, leaving 6 bases between. CDR1 is KGHSH and CDR2 is LQKENI in the germline V gene. CDR3 sequence: CASSPSSSYNEQFF. CDR3 in DNA: TGTGCCAGCTCACCGAGTAGCTCCTACAATGAGCAGTTCTTC.

This clonotype was counted at least ten times. Here the CDR3 DNA reads TGTGCCAGCAGACTAGCAGGGGGTAGCTCCTACGAGCAGTACTTC. Protein sequence: CASRLAGGSSYEQYF. The gene calls are TRBV11-2 and TRBJ2-7; TRBD1 might be the D (7 bases). The germline V gene encodes CDR1 SGHAT and CDR2 FQNNGV. CDR3 length: 15 residues. The germline V and J ends were trimmed by 6 bases and 0 bases, with 15 bases remaining between them.

In its sample, this clonotype was seen many times. The J gene is TRBJ1-1, the V gene TRBV3-1; 12 bases are a match to TRBD1. CDR3 length equals 14 residues. The V gene end was trimmed by 4 bases and the J gene end by 6 bases; junction bases not matched to a gene: 3. Germline-derived CDR1 and CDR2 are LGHDT and YNNKEL (reference sequence). The CDR3 sequence is CASSPGQGASEAFF. The CDR3 DNA is TGTGCCAGCAGCCCGGGACAGGGGGCTTCTGAAGCTTTCTTT. Variable domain in full (rest from reference TRBV3-1 and TRBJ1-1): DTAVSQTPKYLVTQMGNDKSIKCEQNLGHDTMYWYKQDSKKFLKIMFSYNNKELIINETVPNRFSPKSPDKAHLNLHINSLELGDSAVYFCASSPGQGASEAFFGQGTRLTVV.

This clonotype was detected ten times or more. The CDR3 DNA is TGTGCCAGCAGTCCAGACGGACGGATTGGGACCCAGTACTTC. This translates into CASSPDGRIGTQYF. This rearrangement joins TRBV7-2 to TRBJ2-5; the D is unclear. Germline CDR1 and CDR2: SGHTA and FQGNSA. V lost 6 bases, J lost 7 bases, and 18 bases lay in between. This CDR3 comprises 14 residues.

The chain employs TRBV20-1 and TRBJ2-2; D is perhaps TRBD1 (6 bases). The CDR3 has 14 amino acids. Germline CDR1 DFQATT, CDR2 SNEGSKA (reference sequence). In DNA form, the CDR3 reads TGCAGCGCCTCCTCGGACAGGAACACCGGGGAGCTGTTTTTT. This translates into CSASSDRNTGELFF.

This clonotype was seen many times. The V and J genes are TRBV28 and TRBJ2-5; TRBD1 agrees at 7 bases. V lost 8 bases to trimming and J lost 4 bases; unmatched junction nucleotides: 10. CDR1 MDHEN and CDR2 SYDVKM come from the germline V gene. CDR3 length equals 14 residues. The CDR3 DNA reads as TGTGCCAGCCTCCGAGGGGGCGCCGCAGAGACCCAGTACTTC. This codes for CASLRGGAAETQYF.